The entry below describes one T cell receptor (beta chain). This clone was seen a handful of times. Which antigen it targets is not known. The sample holds no much larger clone one base away, and base qualities are not on file. TCRbeta CDR3 regions were amplified from genomic DNA using the immunoSEQ Assay, a bias-controlled multiplex PCR. Per the authors' processing: Nucleated cell counts per sample were estimated from amplification of reference gene primers within the assay. To quantify the absolute abundance of each unique TCRbeta CDR3 rearrangement, sequence reads were collapsed and filtered. For each sample, productive Simpson clonality was calculated by taking the square root of Simpson's diversity index across productive rearrangements. This immuneACCESS table, as held by TCRdb, lists in-frame sequences with V and J called but not all clones. Of the missing ones, under half trace to an unresolved V gene in checked studies; the others have no known cause. The DNA gave D and trimming, while V, J and clone size come from that table. Here the sample has 200,000 to 250,000 clones; about 85% occur a single time. Just under 20% of the sample is in the top ten clones.

Here V drops 5 bases and J drops 6 bases, and the junction holds 11 bases not matched to any gene. There are 15 amino acids in the CDR3, from cysteine to phenylalanine inclusive. The DNA shown is the 45-base CDR3, in frame from base 1. CDR1 and CDR2 (SGHVS, FQNEAQ) derive from the germline V gene. The sample is drawn from a study of blood T cell repertoires in COVID-19 (dated by TCRdb to the early 2020s). Notes on the research overall: Samples from collaborators originated in the United States, Italy and Spain and spanned both the acute and convalescent phases of COVID-19. The material from the prospective study consisted of cDNA or gDNA derived from T cells, B-cell-depleted T cells, or PBMCs. Deeply sampled blood TCRbeta repertoires from subjects exposed to, actively infected with, or recovered from COVID-19 were included in the dataset. The repertoires were made available in a free public database intended to serve as a resource for research on the immune response to SARS-CoV-2. Samples were obtained from the ongoing ImmuneRACE study (first 160 participants) and from 1,200 or so subjects provided by 6 global collaborators. Sample metadata almost always included a de-identified subject ID, COVID-19 status, age in years and sex. Where available, HLA class I and class II types were taken from metadata supplied by the sample provider and were not determined by assay-based typing. Overall results and qualifications from the work: Clinical and demographic metadata were provided uncurated, with the amount varying by source and participant.

Whole blood was collected in K2EDTA tubes by collaborating institutions according to the institutions' own protocols. For TCRbeta analysis, collaborator samples were shipped as frozen whole blood, as isolated PBMCs, or as DNA extracted from either sample type. Recombination joined TRBV7-8 with TRBJ2-7, with TRBD2 matching 9 junction bases. The sequence derives from a man under 40 with active or convalescent COVID-19. Material: peripheral blood. The CDR3: CASSRSRREGLEQYF. The DNA reads as follows: TGTGCCAGCAGCCGGTCCAGGCGGGAGGGCCTCGAGCAGTACTTC.